This T cell receptor beta chain was observed in a study of blood T cell repertoires in COVID-19. Overall study context: COVID-19 samples, acute and convalescent, were from the United States, Italy and Spain.

Data came from immunoSEQ multiplex PCR; TCRdb stores just in-frame clones and leaves some out. The table shows 99,000 or so clones, with under 90% occurring only once. The CDR3 covers 15 residues. Per germline, CDR1 LNHDA and CDR2 SQIVND (reference sequence). Germline trimming cut 1 base from V and 1 base from J; bases unmatched to any gene: 1. The chain employs TRBV19 and TRBJ2-7, with 10 bases aligning to TRBD2. This receptor was taken from a man aged 80 or over with acute or convalescent COVID-19. The sequenced sample consisted of peripheral blood. CDR3 coding DNA: TGTGCCAGTAGTATAGGGACTAGCGGTTCCTACGAGCAGTACTTC. Its protein is CASSIGTSGSYEQYF.